A selection of T cell receptor beta chains follows, all from one sample in a study of early T cells in non-severe SARS-CoV-2 infection. A single record per CDR3 protein comes from TCRdb applying MiXCR to the 5' RACE reads. The table has tens of thousands of distinct CDR3 sequences, over 8% seen once. Sequencing was performed on whole blood. The origin of the receptors is an adult who was a healthcare worker with PCR-confirmed SARS-CoV-2 infection or an uninfected control (not recorded which). Each CDR3 is given with its conserved first and last residue. The D gene is left open where the match is weak. Clone size is stated in some rows and not others, as once, few, many or a class when expanded.

D,J,V,size,DNA,CDR3
.,TRBJ1-1,TRBV7-2,many,TGTGCCAGCAGCTTAGAGGAGGGGGAGGCTTTCTTT,CASSLEEGEAFF
.,TRBJ2-3,TRBV4-3,.,TGCGCCAGCAGCCAAGAACGGTGGGATACGCAGTATTTT,CASSQERWDTQYF
.,TRBJ2-7,TRBV29-1,.,TGCAGCGGCGGGGTCCGTGCCTACGAGCAGTACTTC,CSGGVRAYEQYF
.,TRBJ1-5,TRBV6-6,.,TGTGCCAGCAGGTACGGGGAAAATAGCAATCAGCCCCAGCATTTT,CASRYGENSNQPQHF
TRBD1,TRBJ2-1,TRBV5-1,many,TGCGCCAGCAGCTTGGACAGGGGCAATGAGCAGTTCTTC,CASSLDRGNEQFF
.,TRBJ2-7,TRBV9,.,TGTGCCAGCAGCGTAGCCAGCGAGGCCTACGAGCAGTACTTC,CASSVASEAYEQYF
TRBD1,TRBJ2-1,TRBV5-5,many,TGTGCCAGCGGCCGGGGACAGGGGTTTTTCGATGAGCAGTTCTTC,CASGRGQGFFDEQFF
.,TRBJ2-4,TRBV7-2,few,TGTGCCAGCAGCTCGGACTGGTCTCGCATTCAGTACTTC,CASSSDWSRIQYF
.,TRBJ1-1,TRBV7-2,many,TGTGCCAGCAGCTTAGACTGGGTTGGCACTGAAGCTTTCTTT,CASSLDWVGTEAFF
.,TRBJ1-1,TRBV29-1,.,TGCAGCGTTAAAAAGTTCGGGGGGACTGAAGCTTTCTTT,CSVKKFGGTEAFF
.,TRBJ2-3,TRBV20-1,many,TGCAGTGCTAGCTTTAGGGGGGCGCACGCAGATACGCAGTATTTT,CSASFRGAHADTQYF
TRBD2,TRBJ2-2,TRBV5-1,many,TGCGCCAGCAGCTTACTCCCCGGGAGGGACACCGGGGAGCTGTTTTTT,CASSLLPGRDTGELFF
.,TRBJ1-5,TRBV19,.,TGTGCCAGTAAATCCTATAGCAATCAGCCCCAGCATTTT,CASKSYSNQPQHF
.,TRBJ2-7,TRBV29-1,.,TGCAGCGTTGTCCCTGCTGACAGGACCTACGAGCAGTACTTC,CSVVPADRTYEQYF
TRBD2,TRBJ2-1,TRBV20-1,many,TGCAGTGCTATGGCGGGAGGGAATGAGCAGTTCTTC,CSAMAGGNEQFF
.,TRBJ1-5,TRBV12-3/TRBV12-4,many,TGTGCCAGCAGTTTATTTGATTTGGGTAGCAATCAGCCCCAGCATTTT,CASSLFDLGSNQPQHF
TRBD2,TRBJ2-5,TRBV20-1,few,TGCAGTGCTGGGACGACTAGCGACGGATTTGAGACCCAGTACTTC,CSAGTTSDGFETQYF
TRBD2,TRBJ2-3,TRBV20-1,once,TGCAGTGCTAGTTCCGGGACTAGCGGGACTACAGATACGCAGTATTTT,CSASSGTSGTTDTQYF
TRBD1,TRBJ2-5,TRBV3-1,many,TGTGCCAGCAGCCCCTCCCAGGGGGATCAAGAGACCCAGTACTTC,CASSPSQGDQETQYF
TRBD2,TRBJ2-2,TRBV4-1,.,TGCGCCAGCAGCATGACTAGCGGGCTGGAGCTGTTTTTT,CASSMTSGLELFF
.,TRBJ1-1,TRBV20-1,many,TGCAGTGCCCTCGAGAGGGACACTGAAGCTTTCTTT,CSALERDTEAFF
.,TRBJ1-2,TRBV2,few,TGTGCCAGCAGTGAAGGTCGGCCAGGGGTCGGCTATGGCTACACCTTC,CASSEGRPGVGYGYTF
.,TRBJ1-1,TRBV18,many,TGTGCCAGCTCACCACCCCGCCCGGGCACTGAAGCTTTCTTT,CASSPPRPGTEAFF
.,TRBJ2-1,TRBV5-6,once,TGTGCCAGCAGCTTGGAGGTTAGCGGATTATACAATGAGCAGTTCTTC,CASSLEVSGLYNEQFF
.,TRBJ2-6,TRBV20-1,many,TGCAGTGCTACTAGGCCTTACGCTGGGGCCAACGTCCTGACTTTC,CSATRPYAGANVLTF
.,TRBJ2-3,TRBV15,.,TGTGCCACCAGCAGGGCCACCGGGACCCGGGCAGATACGCAGTATTTT,CATSRATGTRADTQYF
.,TRBJ2-1,TRBV11-2,many,TGTGCCAGCAGCTTGGCGGGGCGACCGTACAATGAGCAGTTCTTC,CASSLAGRPYNEQFF
TRBD1,TRBJ2-1,TRBV9,many,TGTGCCAGCAGCGCTCGGGACAGTTCCTACAATGAGCAGTTCTTC,CASSARDSSYNEQFF
.,TRBJ2-1,TRBV7-6,few,TGTGCCAGCAGCCTGACTGAGTTCAATGAGCAGTTCTTC,CASSLTEFNEQFF
TRBD1,TRBJ2-3,TRBV12-3/TRBV12-4,few,TGTGCCAGCATTCGGACAGGGCGCACAGATACGCAGTATTTT,CASIRTGRTDTQYF
.,TRBJ2-4,TRBV6-6,many,TGTGCCAGCACTCCGGGTTGGGACATTCAGTACTTC,CASTPGWDIQYF
.,TRBJ2-1,TRBV27,many,TGTGCCAGCAGTTTATACGGGGAAAAATCCTACAATGAGCAGTTCTTC,CASSLYGEKSYNEQFF
TRBD2,TRBJ2-7,TRBV12-3/TRBV12-4,many,TGTGCCAGCAGTTTGGCTAGGGGACTAGCGACCTACGAGCAGTACTTC,CASSLARGLATYEQYF
TRBD1,TRBJ1-1,TRBV20-1,many,TGCAGTGCTCGACCCCTGACAGGGGGAGACACTGAAGCTTTCTTT,CSARPLTGGDTEAFF
.,TRBJ2-7,TRBV29-1,few,TGCAGCGTTTACAGGGACAATTACTACGAGCAGTACTTC,CSVYRDNYYEQYF
TRBD1,TRBJ2-5,TRBV7-6,few,TGTGCCAGCAGCTCACCGGGACAGGGCCAAGAGACCCAGTACTTC,CASSSPGQGQETQYF
.,TRBJ2-3,TRBV7-2,.,TGTGCCAGCAGCTTAGGAACGGGGGTGAGCACAGATACGCAGTATTTT,CASSLGTGVSTDTQYF
TRBD1,TRBJ2-1,TRBV11-2,many,TGTGCCAGCAGCTTAACAGGGGCGGCACTGTTCTACAATGAGCAGTTCTTC,CASSLTGAALFYNEQFF
TRBD1,TRBJ2-6,TRBV19,many,TGTGCCAGTAAGCCGGGACAGTTTGATTCTGGCTCCTCTGGGGCCAACGTCCTGACTTTC,CASKPGQFDSGSSGANVLTF
.,TRBJ2-7,TRBV7-9,few,TGTGCCAGCAGCTTAGTTTTTACAGGACTATACGAGCAGTACTTC,CASSLVFTGLYEQYF
.,TRBJ1-1,TRBV6-5,few,TGTGCCAGCAGTTACTCGACATTCGAGCGTGAAGCTTTCTTT,CASSYSTFEREAFF
.,TRBJ2-1,TRBV18,.,TGTGCCAGCTCACCGGAGCGCAGTGAGCAGTTCTTC,CASSPERSEQFF
TRBD2,TRBJ2-1,TRBV5-1,.,TGCGCCAGCACCGGACTAGCGGGTCACAATGAGCAGTTCTTC,CASTGLAGHNEQFF
.,TRBJ1-1,TRBV2,few,TGTGCCAGCGGAAGCAGGGAGAACACTGAAGCTTTCTTT,CASGSRENTEAFF
.,TRBJ2-2,TRBV6-6,many,TGTGCCAGCAGTAACGCGAAGGGTAGACCGGGGGAGCTGTTTTTT,CASSNAKGRPGELFF
.,TRBJ1-3,TRBV20-1,few,TGCAGTGCTAGAATCAGGGGTAGCGGAAACACCATATATTTT,CSARIRGSGNTIYF
.,TRBJ2-2,TRBV19,many,TGTGCCAGTAGTTATCCCCCCGGGGAGCTGTTTTTT,CASSYPPGELFF
TRBD1,TRBJ2-2,TRBV6-5,many,TGTGCCAGCAGTTTCGACAGGGGAGACACCGGGGAGCTGTTTTTT,CASSFDRGDTGELFF
TRBD1,TRBJ2-7,TRBV5-1,.,TGCGCCAGCAGCCGGGGACAGGGGGACTACGAGCAGTACTTC,CASSRGQGDYEQYF
.,TRBJ2-2,TRBV27,once,TGTGCCAGCAGTTTACAGTGGAACACCGGGGAGCTGTTTTTT,CASSLQWNTGELFF
TRBD1,TRBJ2-5,TRBV3-1,.,TGTGCCAGCAGTGGGACAGGGGAAGAGTTCCTCTTC,CASSGTGEEFLF
.,TRBJ2-7,TRBV29-1,few,TGCAGCGTTGAAGATCTGCGGGAGCAGTACTTC,CSVEDLREQYF
.,TRBJ1-1,TRBV7-6,few,TGTGCCAGCAGCCCAGGGTGGGGTGGGAACACTGAAGCTTTCTTT,CASSPGWGGNTEAFF